One and the same sample provided the 10 T cell receptor beta chains below, sequenced in a study of type 1 regulatory T cells. The antigens of these receptors remain unknown. TCRdb independently ran MiXCR on the reads; one entry per CDR3 protein. This sample yields 68,000 or so distinct CDR3 sequences, of which 49% are seen a single time; less than 2.5% belongs to the top ten. Sequencing was done on a sample of cultured non-Tr1 T cells, either the whole culture or a sorted T cell fraction (not recorded which). Receptors were obtained from a human donor in good health.

DNA for the CDR3: TGCGCCAGCAAACCGCTCGCAACTAATGAAAAACTGTTTTTT. This gives the protein CASKPLATNEKLFF. The chain employs TRBV5-1 and TRBJ1-4; D uncertain. Trimming left V 6 bases short and J 0 bases short, with 9 bases between. Germline V gene lookup returns CDR1 SGHRS and CDR2 YFSETQ. CDR3 length: 14 residues.

This chain connects TRBV9 to TRBJ2-7, with 9 nucleotides matching TRBD1. Looked up from germline, CDR1 is SGDLS and CDR2 is YYNGEE. This CDR3 has 15 residues. Unmatched junction bases numbered 8, after V lost 5 bases and J lost 2 bases. In DNA, the CDR3 is TGTGCCAGCAGTAGGACCGGGACAGGGACCTACGAGCAGTACTTC. Translating it yields CASSRTGTGTYEQYF.

V gene TRBV7-8 combines with J gene TRBJ2-5; 9 bases map to TRBD1. CDR1 is SGHVS, CDR2 FQNEAQ, per germline. J was trimmed by 2 bases and V by 5 bases; bases with no gene match: 3. The CDR3 spans 14 residues. The CDR3 protein is CASSHDRGQETQYF. The CDR3 DNA reads as TGTGCCAGCAGCCACGACAGGGGGCAAGAGACCCAGTACTTC.

Only a few counts were recorded for this clonotype. J is TRBJ1-1 and V is TRBV4-2, with unresolved D. Trimming stripped 3 bases from V and 8 bases from J, with 16 bases between. The CDR3 runs to 14 residues. Germline V gene sequence: CDR1 LGHNA, CDR2 YNFKEQ. DNA for the CDR3: TGTGCCAGCAGCCATGTAGCAATCGGGGTAGAAGCTTTCTTT. Amino acid sequence: CASSHVAIGVEAFF.

This clonotype was detected only once. The chain carries TRBV18 and TRBJ2-3; D is unresolved. CDR3 length: 15 residues. CDR1 and CDR2 (germline): KGHSH, LQKENI. Deletions cut 1 base from V and 4 bases from J, with 12 bases between. CDR3 sequence: CASSPLVSSADTQYF. As DNA, the CDR3 is TGTGCCAGCTCACCACTGGTGTCGTCCGCAGATACGCAGTATTTT.

This chain connects TRBV7-2 to TRBJ1-1; D call uncertain. The CDR3 has 13 amino acids. Germline V gene sequence: CDR1 SGHTA, CDR2 FQGNSA. Trimming stripped 1 base from V and 4 bases from J, with 7 bases between. The CDR3 is CASSLGLFTEAFF. The CDR3 DNA sequence: TGTGCCAGCAGCTTAGGATTATTCACTGAAGCTTTCTTT. The variable domain in full, completed from reference TRBV7-2 and TRBJ1-1, reads GAGVSQSPSNKVTEKGKDVELRCDPISGHTALYWYRQSLGQGLEFLIYFQGNSAPDKSGLPSDRFSAERTGGSVSTLTIQRTQQEDSAVYLCASSLGLFTEAFFGQGTRLTVV.

V usage is TRBV4-1 and J usage is TRBJ2-7; TRBD1 matches at 9 bases. Per the germline V gene, CDR1 is MGHRA and CDR2 is YSYEKL. CDR3 size: 14 residues. Trimming removed 4 bases from V and 3 bases from J; junction bases left unmatched: 4. For the CDR3, the DNA is TGCGCCAGCAGCCGGCCGGGACAGGGCTACGAGCAGTACTTC. Its translation: CASSRPGQGYEQYF.

This clonotype was observed a handful of times. J is TRBJ1-5 and V is TRBV20-1; TRBD1 matches 7 bases. The CDR3 is 16 residues long. With 0 bases clipped from V and 1 base from J, the junction kept 6 bases outside the gene matches. Germline CDR1 and CDR2: DFQATT and SNEGSKA (reference sequence). The CDR3 loop is CSARELTGKSNQPQHF. The CDR3 DNA reads TGCAGTGCTAGAGAGTTGACAGGGAAGAGCAATCAGCCCCAGCATTTT.

The chain links TRBV3-1 to TRBJ2-7; TRBD2 agrees at 10 bases. In germline, CDR1 is LGHDT, CDR2 YNNKEL (reference sequence). The CDR3 has 16 residues. The trim removed 4 bases at V and 7 bases at J, leaving 13 bases unmatched. The CDR3 DNA reads as TGTGCCAGCAGCCGCTCAGGAGCGGGGGGGCTCGGAGAGCAGTACTTC. It specifies CASSRSGAGGLGEQYF.

This clonotype was seen a handful of times. The chain has TRBV12-3 or TRBV12-4 and TRBJ2-4, with 9 positions matching TRBD1. The ends lost 4 bases at V and 5 bases at J; junction bases unmatched: 6. The CDR3 covers 15 residues. The CDR3 DNA follows: TGTGCCAGCAGTTGGACGGGACAGGGTCAAAACATTCAGTACTTC. It specifies CASSWTGQGQNIQYF.